This TCR beta chain was captured in a study of B cell selection in AIRE deficiency. Study conclusions and caveats: Only TCRbeta was sequenced; about 33% of shared healthy Treg sequences appeared in Tconv. Of approximately 4,000 shared Treg TCRbeta sequences, 30% to 40% were healthy-only, approximately 9% patient-only. CDR3s were shorter in shared Treg sequences, reflecting few non-templated nucleotide insertions.

On this clone itself: The antigen is undetermined.

CD4+CD127+ cells were sorted as the conventional CD4 T cells. The method was immunoSEQ multiplex PCR; TCRdb's version includes in-frame clones alone and lacks a portion of them. The sample contains roughly 25,000 clones, 90% to 96% of which appear only once. The V gene's germline CDR1 is SGHRS and CDR2 YFSETQ. This CDR3 spans 15 amino acids. J was trimmed by 8 bases and V by 0 bases; bases with no gene match: 4. V and J are TRBV5-1 and TRBJ1-6, with 8 bases that match TRBD1. Sequenced input: CD4+CD127+ conventional T cells sorted from PBMCs. The clonotype was recovered from a human donor in good health. This chain's CDR3 is CASSLEGQGHSPLHF. CDR3 nucleotide sequence: TGCGCCAGCAGCTTGGAAGGACAGGGACATTCACCCCTCCACTTT. The full variable domain, rest sourced from reference TRBV5-1 and TRBJ1-6, is KAGVTQTPRYLIKTRGQQVTLSCSPISGHRSVSWYQQTPGQGLQFLFEYFSETQRNKGNFPGRFSGRQFSNSRSEMNVSTLELGDSALYLCASSLEGQGHSPLHFGNGTRLTVT.